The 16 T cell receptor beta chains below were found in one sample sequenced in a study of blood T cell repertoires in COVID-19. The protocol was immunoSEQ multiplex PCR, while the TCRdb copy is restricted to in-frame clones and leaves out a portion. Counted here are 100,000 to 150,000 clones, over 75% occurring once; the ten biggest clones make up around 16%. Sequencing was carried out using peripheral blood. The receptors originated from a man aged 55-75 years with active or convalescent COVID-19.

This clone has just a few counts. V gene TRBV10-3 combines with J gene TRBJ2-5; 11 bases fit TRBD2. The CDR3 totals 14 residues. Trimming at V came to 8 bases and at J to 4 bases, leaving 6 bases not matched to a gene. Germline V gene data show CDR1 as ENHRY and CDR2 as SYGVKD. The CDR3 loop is CAIGTSGAGETQYF. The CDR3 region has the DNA TGTGCCATCGGGACTAGCGGTGCGGGAGAGACCCAGTACTTC.

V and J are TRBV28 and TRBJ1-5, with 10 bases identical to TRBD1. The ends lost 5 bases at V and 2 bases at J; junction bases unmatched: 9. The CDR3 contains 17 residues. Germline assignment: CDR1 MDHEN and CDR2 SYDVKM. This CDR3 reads CASSRGTGEVGNQPQHF. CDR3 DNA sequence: TGTGCCAGCAGTCGCGGGACAGGGGAGGTGGGCAATCAGCCCCAGCATTTT.

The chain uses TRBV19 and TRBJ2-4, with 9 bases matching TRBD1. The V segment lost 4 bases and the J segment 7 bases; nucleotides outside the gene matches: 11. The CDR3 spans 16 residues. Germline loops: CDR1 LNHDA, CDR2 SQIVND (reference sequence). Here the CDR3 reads CASSTEQGARVNIQYF. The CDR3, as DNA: TGTGCCAGTAGTACAGAACAGGGGGCGCGGGTGAACATTCAGTACTTC.

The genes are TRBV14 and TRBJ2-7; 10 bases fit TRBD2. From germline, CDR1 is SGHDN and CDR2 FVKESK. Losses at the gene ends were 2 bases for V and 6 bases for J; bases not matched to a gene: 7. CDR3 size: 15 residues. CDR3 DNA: TGTGCCAGCAGCCAACTTCTAGCGGGAGAGGGCGAGCAGTACTTC. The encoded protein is CASSQLLAGEGEQYF.

CDR3 sequence: CASKPGGFYTEAFF. The CDR3 DNA follows: TGTGCCAGCAAACCGGGGGGCTTTTACACTGAAGCTTTCTTT. The J gene is TRBJ1-1, the V gene TRBV7-2; a possible D gene is TRBD1 (6 bases). Germline lookup yields CDR1 SGHTA and CDR2 FQGNSA. This CDR3 contains 14 residues. The ends were cut back, 7 bases at V and 3 bases at J, with 15 bases in the middle.

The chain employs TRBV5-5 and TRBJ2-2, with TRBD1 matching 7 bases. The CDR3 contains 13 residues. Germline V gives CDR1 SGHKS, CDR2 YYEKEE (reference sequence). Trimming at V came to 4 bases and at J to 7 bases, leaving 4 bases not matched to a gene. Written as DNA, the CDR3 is TGTGCCAGCAGCCCTTACAGGGGCGGGGAGCTGTTTTTT. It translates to CASSPYRGGELFF.

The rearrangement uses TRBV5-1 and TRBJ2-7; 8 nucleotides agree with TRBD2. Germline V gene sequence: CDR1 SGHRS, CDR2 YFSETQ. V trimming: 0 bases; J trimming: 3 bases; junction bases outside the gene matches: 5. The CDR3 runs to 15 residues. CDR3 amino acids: CASSLVGAGDYEQYF. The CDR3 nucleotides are TGCGCCAGCAGCTTGGTTGGAGCGGGAGACTACGAGCAGTACTTC.

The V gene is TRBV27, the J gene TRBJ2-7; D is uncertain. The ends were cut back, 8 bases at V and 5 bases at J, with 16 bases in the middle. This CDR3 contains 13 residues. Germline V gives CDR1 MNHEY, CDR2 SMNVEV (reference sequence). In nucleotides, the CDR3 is TGTGCCAGCCGTACAGCCGAACAGAACGAGCAGTACTTC. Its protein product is CASRTAEQNEQYF.

This CDR3 is CASSSGTSRETQYF. The CDR3, as DNA: TGTGCCAGCAGCTCGGGGACTAGCCGAGAGACCCAGTACTTC. The rearrangement uses TRBV5-8 and TRBJ2-5; TRBD2 matches at 9 bases. The V and J ends lost 3 bases and 4 bases, in that order; junction bases with no gene match: 4. The germline gives CDR1 SGHTS, CDR2 YDEGEE. The CDR3 has 14 residues.

The CDR3 DNA reads as TGTGCCAGCAGCCTAGGGACAGGTTACACAGATACGCAGTATTTT. Residues: CASSLGTGYTDTQYF. This sequence joins TRBV7-3 and TRBJ2-3; 8 bases map to TRBD1. Trimming removed 5 bases from V and 2 bases from J; junction bases left unmatched: 6. This CDR3 contains 15 residues. The germline V gene encodes CDR1 SGHTA and CDR2 FQGTGA.

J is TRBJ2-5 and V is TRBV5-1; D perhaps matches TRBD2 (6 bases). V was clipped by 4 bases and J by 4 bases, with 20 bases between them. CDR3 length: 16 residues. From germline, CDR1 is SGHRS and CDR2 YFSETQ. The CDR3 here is CASSPLVVGGRETQYF. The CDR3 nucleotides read TGCGCCAGCAGCCCCCTCGTAGTAGGAGGGCGAGAGACCCAGTACTTC.

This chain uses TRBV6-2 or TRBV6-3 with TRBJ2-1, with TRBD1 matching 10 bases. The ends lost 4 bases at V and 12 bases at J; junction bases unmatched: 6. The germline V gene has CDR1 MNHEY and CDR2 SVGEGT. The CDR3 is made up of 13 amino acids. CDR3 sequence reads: CASSLRGQGWQFF. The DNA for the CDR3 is TGTGCCAGCAGTTTGAGGGGACAGGGGTGGCAGTTCTTC.

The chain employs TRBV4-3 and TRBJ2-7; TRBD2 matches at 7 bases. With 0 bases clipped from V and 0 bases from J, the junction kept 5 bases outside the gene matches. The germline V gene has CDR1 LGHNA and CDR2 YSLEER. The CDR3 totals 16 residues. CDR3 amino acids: CASSQDWREGSYEQYF. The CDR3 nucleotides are TGCGCCAGCAGCCAAGATTGGAGGGAGGGCTCCTACGAGCAGTACTTC.

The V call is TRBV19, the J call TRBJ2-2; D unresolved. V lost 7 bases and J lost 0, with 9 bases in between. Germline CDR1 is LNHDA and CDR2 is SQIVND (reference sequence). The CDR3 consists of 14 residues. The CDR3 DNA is TGTGCCAGTACCCCACGGGCGAACACCGGGGAGCTGTTTTTT. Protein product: CASTPRANTGELFF.

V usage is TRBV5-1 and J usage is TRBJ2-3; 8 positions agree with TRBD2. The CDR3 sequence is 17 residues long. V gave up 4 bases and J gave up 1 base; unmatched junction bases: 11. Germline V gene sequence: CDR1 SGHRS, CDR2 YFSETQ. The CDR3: CASSLRTGGLGTDTQYF. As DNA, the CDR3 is TGCGCCAGCAGCCTCCGAACGGGAGGGCTGGGCACAGATACGCAGTATTTT.

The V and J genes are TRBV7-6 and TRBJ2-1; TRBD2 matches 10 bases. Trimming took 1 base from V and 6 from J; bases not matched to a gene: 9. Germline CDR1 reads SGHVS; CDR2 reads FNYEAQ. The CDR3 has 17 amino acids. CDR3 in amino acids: CASSLGRTASGSNEQFF. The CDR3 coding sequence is TGTGCCAGCAGCTTAGGTAGGACGGCTAGCGGGAGCAATGAGCAGTTCTTC.